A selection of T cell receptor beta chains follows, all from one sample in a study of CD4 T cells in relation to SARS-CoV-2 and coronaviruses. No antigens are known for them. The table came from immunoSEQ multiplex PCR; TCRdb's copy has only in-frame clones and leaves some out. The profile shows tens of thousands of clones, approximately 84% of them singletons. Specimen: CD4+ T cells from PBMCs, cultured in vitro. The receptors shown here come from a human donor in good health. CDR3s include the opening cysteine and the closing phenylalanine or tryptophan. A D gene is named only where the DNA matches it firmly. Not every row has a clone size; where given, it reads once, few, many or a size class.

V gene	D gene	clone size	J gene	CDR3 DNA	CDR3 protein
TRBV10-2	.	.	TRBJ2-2	TGCGCCAGCAGTGAAGGGGGTGGGCGAATCACCGGGGAGCTGTTTTTT	CASSEGGGRITGELFF
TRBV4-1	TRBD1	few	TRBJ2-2	TGCGCCAGCAGCCAAGAGACAGGGGCCAACACCGGGGAGCTGTTTTTT	CASSQETGANTGELFF
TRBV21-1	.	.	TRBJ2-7	TGTGCCAGCAGCTTGACGGACAGGGGCGAGCAGTACTTC	CASSLTDRGEQYF
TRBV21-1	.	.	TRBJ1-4	TGTGCCAGCGGGCCGAGGGATCCAACTAATGAAAAACTGTTTTTT	CASGPRDPTNEKLFF
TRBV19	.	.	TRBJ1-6	TGTGCCAGTAGTATCATGAGTCATGGGGCTGATTCACCCCTCCACTTT	CASSIMSHGADSPLHF
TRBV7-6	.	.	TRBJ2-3	TGTGCCAGCACCCCTGATGATACGCAGTATTTT	CASTPDDTQYF
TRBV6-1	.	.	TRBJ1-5	TGTGCCAGCAGTACGACGGGGACCGCCAATCAGCCCCAGCATTTT	CASSTTGTANQPQHF
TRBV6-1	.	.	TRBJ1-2	TGTGCCAGCAGTGAAGAATTGGCTCGCTATGGCTACACCTTC	CASSEELARYGYTF
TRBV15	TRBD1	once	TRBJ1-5	TGTGCCACCAGCGGGACAGGGGGCATTCAGCCCCAGCATTTT	CATSGTGGIQPQHF
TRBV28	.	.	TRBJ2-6	TGTGCCAGCAGCTTGGCTTTCGCTGAGGCCAACGTCCTGACTTTC	CASSLAFAEANVLTF
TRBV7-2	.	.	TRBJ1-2	TGTGCCAGCAGCTCCCGCTTCAACAACTATGGCTACACCTTC	CASSSRFNNYGYTF
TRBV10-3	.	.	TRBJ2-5	TGTGCCATCAGTGAGTCTCTTGGGGGCGCGGGAGAGACCCAGTACTTC	CAISESLGGAGETQYF
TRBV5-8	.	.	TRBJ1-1	TGTGCCAGCTCGATCGGGGGGGCGCAGAACACTGAAGCTTTCTTT	CASSIGGAQNTEAFF
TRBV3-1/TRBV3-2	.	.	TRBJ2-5	TGTGCCAGCAGCCAAGATTGGGGGGAGGAGACGACAAGAGGGACCCAGTACTTC	CASSQDWGEETTRGTQYF
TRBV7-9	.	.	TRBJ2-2	TGTGCCAGCAGCTTAGCCGGGGTAGCCGGGGAGCTGTTTTTT	CASSLAGVAGELFF
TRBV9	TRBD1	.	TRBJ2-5	TGTGCCAGCAGCGTGTCCGGGACAGGGTTAGAGACCCAGTACTTC	CASSVSGTGLETQYF
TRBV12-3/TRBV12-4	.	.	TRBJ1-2	TGTGCCAGCAGTTCTAGTTCCAGCTATGGCTACACCTTC	CASSSSSSYGYTF
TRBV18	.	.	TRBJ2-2	TGTGCCAGCTCACCAGAGACAGCCCAAAACACCGGGGAGCTGTTTTTT	CASSPETAQNTGELFF
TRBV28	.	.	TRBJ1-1	TGTGCCAGCACGAGCAACACTGAAGCTTTCTTT	CASTSNTEAFF
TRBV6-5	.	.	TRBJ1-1	TGTGCCAGCAGACGGGACTCGACACGAACTGAAGCTTTCTTT	CASRRDSTRTEAFF
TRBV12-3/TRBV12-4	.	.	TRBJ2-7	TGTGCCAGCAGCCCCCTGGGGCCCTACGAGCAGTACTTC	CASSPLGPYEQYF
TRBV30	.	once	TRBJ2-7	TGTGCCTGGAGTAAACAAGGAAACTACGAGCAGTACTTC	CAWSKQGNYEQYF
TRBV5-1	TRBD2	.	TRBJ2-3	TGCGCCAGCAGCCCGGGACTACGCACAGATACGCAGTATTTT	CASSPGLRTDTQYF
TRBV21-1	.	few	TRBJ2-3	TGTGCCAGCAGCAGGGGCGCCACAGATACGCAGTATTTT	CASSRGATDTQYF
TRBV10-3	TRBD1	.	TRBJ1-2	TGTGCCATCAGTTTAGCCGGGACAGTTGAACATGGCTACACCTTC	CAISLAGTVEHGYTF
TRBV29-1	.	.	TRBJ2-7	TGCAGCGTTGATGACAGCACCTACGAGCAGTACTTC	CSVDDSTYEQYF
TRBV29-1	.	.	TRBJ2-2	TGCAGCGTCGATGAAGGACTTACCGGGGAGCTGTTTTTT	CSVDEGLTGELFF
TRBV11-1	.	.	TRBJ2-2	TGTGCCAGCAGCGGCCGGGACACCGGGGAGCTGTTTTTT	CASSGRDTGELFF
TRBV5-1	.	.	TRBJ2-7	TGCGCCAGCACCGAAATGGGGCAGGGGGGAACCTACGAGCAGTACTTC	CASTEMGQGGTYEQYF
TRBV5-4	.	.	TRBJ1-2	TGTGCCAGCAGCAGCACCGGACAGAACTATGGCTACACCTTC	CASSSTGQNYGYTF
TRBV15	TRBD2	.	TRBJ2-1	TGTGCCACCAGCAGAGAAAAAGGGACTAGCGGCTACAATGAGCAGTTCTTC	CATSREKGTSGYNEQFF
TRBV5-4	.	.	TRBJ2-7	TGTGCCAGCAGCTTATCCGGAGACTACGAGCAGTACTTC	CASSLSGDYEQYF